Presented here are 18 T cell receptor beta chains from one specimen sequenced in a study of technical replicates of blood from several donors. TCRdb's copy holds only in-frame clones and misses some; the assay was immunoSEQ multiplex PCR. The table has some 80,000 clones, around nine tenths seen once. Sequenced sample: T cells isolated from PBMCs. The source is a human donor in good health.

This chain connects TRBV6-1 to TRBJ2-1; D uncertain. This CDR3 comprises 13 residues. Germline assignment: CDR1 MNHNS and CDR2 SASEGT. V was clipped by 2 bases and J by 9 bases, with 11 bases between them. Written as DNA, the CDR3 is TGTGCCAGCAGTGAAATGGCAGTTGGTGAGCAGTTCTTC. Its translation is CASSEMAVGEQFF.

CDR3 loop: CASSLGTGQWWFF. For the CDR3, the DNA is TGTGCCAGCAGTCTAGGGACAGGCCAGTGGTGGTTCTTC. The chain recombines TRBV28 with TRBJ2-1, with 8 positions matching TRBD1. Germline V CDR1 and CDR2: MDHEN, SYDVKM. This CDR3 comprises 13 residues. V gave up 5 bases and J gave up 15 bases; unmatched junction bases: 12. The full variable domain, completed using reference TRBV28 and TRBJ2-1, is DVKVTQSSRYLVKRTGEKVFLECVQDMDHENMFWYRQDPGLGLRLIYFSYDVKMKEKGDIPEGYSVSREKKERFSLILESASTNQTSMYLCASSLGTGQWWFFGPGTRLTVL.

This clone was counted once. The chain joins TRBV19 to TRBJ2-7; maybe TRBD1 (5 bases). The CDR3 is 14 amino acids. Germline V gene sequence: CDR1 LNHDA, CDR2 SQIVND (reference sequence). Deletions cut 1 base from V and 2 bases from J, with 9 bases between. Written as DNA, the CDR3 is TGTGCCAGTAGTATAGGTGACAGCACCTACGAGCAGTACTTC. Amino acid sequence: CASSIGDSTYEQYF.

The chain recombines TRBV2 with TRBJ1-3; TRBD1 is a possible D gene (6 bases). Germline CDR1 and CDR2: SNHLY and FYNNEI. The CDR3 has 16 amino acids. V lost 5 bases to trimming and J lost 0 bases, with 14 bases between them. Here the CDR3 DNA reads TGTGCCAGCAGTATAAACACAGGGAGCTCTGGAAACACCATATATTTT. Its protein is CASSINTGSSGNTIYF. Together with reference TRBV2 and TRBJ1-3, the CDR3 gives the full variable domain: EPEVTQTPSHQVTQMGQEVILRCVPISNHLYFYWYRQILGQKVEFLVSFYNNEISEKSEIFDDQFSVERPDGSNFTLKIRSTKLEDSAMYFCASSINTGSSGNTIYFGEGSWLTVV.

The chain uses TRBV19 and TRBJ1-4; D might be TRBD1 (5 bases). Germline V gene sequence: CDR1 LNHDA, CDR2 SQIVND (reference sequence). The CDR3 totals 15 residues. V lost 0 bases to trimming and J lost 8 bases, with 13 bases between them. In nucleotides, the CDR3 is TGTGCCAGTAGTATAGATAACCTGGGACTAGAAAAACTGTTTTTT. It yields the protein CASSIDNLGLEKLFF.

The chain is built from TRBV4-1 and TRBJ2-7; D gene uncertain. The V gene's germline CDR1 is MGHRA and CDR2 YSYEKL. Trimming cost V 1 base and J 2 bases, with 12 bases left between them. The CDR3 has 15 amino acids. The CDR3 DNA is TGCGCCAGCAGCCAAGCCTTACATGTCGCCTACGAGCAGTACTTC. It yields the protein CASSQALHVAYEQYF.

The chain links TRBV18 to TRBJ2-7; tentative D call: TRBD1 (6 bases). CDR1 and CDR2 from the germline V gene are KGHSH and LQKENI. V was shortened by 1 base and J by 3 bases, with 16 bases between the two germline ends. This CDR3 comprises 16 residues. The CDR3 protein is CASSPLLRDNRYEQYF. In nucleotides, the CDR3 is TGTGCCAGCTCACCACTTCTCAGGGACAACCGCTACGAGCAGTACTTC.

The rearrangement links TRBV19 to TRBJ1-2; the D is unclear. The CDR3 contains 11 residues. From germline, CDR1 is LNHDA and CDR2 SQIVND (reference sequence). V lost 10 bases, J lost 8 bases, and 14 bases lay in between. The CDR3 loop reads CATASPGGYTF. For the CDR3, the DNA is TGTGCCACAGCGTCCCCCGGCGGCTACACCTTC.

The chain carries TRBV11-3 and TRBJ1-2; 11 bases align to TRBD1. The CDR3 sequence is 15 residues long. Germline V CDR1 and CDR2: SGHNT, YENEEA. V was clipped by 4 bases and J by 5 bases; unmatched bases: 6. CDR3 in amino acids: CASSSRDRGLYGYTF. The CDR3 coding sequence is TGTGCCAGCAGCTCCCGGGACAGGGGGTTGTATGGCTACACCTTC.

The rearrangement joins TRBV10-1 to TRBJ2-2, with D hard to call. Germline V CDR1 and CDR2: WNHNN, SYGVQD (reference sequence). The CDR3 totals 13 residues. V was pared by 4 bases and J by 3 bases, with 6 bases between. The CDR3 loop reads CASSAGYTGELFF. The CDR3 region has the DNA TGCGCCAGCAGTGCAGGATACACCGGGGAGCTGTTTTTT.

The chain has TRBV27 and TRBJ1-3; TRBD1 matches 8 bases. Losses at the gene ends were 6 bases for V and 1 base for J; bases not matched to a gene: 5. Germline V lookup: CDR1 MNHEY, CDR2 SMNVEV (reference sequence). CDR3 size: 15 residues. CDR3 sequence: CASRSGTGSGNTIYF. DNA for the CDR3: TGTGCCAGCAGATCCGGGACAGGATCTGGAAACACCATATATTTT.

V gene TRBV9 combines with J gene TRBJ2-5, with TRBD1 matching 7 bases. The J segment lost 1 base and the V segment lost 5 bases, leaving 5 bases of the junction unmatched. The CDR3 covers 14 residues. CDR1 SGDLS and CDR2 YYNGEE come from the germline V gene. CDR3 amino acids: CASSRGQPQETQYF. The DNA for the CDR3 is TGTGCCAGCAGTCGGGGACAGCCCCAAGAGACCCAGTACTTC.

This CDR3 is CATGGPSNQPQHF. CDR3 sequence (DNA): TGTGCAACGGGGGGACCTAGCAATCAGCCCCAGCATTTT. This chain uses TRBV6-1 with TRBJ1-5; perhaps TRBD1 as D (5 bases). The CDR3 runs to 13 residues. Per germline, CDR1 MNHNS and CDR2 SASEGT.

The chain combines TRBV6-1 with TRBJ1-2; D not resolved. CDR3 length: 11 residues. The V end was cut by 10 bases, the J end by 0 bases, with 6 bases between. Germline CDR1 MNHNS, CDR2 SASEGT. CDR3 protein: CAKRANYGYTF. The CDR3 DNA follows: TGTGCCAAGAGGGCTAACTATGGCTACACCTTC.

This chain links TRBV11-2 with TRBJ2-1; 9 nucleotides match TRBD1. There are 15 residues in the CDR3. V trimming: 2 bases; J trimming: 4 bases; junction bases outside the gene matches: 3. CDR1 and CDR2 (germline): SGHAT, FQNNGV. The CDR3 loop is CASSLNRGLYNEQFF. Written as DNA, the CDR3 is TGTGCCAGCAGCTTAAACAGGGGGCTATACAATGAGCAGTTCTTC.

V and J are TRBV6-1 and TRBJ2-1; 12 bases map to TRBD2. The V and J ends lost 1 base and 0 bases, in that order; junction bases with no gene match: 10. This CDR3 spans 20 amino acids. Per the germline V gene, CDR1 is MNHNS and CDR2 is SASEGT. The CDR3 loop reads CASSEDPGLAGPSSYNEQFF. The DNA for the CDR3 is TGTGCCAGCAGTGAAGACCCGGGACTAGCGGGCCCTAGCTCCTACAATGAGCAGTTCTTC.

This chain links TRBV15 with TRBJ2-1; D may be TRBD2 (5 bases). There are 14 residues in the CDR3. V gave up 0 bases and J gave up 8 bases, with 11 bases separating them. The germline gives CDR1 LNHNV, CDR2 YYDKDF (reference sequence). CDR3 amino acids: CATSREPGSHEQFF. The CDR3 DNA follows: TGTGCCACCAGCAGAGAACCGGGGTCCCATGAGCAGTTCTTC. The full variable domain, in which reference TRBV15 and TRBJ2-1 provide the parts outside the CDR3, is DAMVIQNPRYQVTQFGKPVTLSCSQTLNHNVMYWYQQKSSQAPKLLFHYYDKDFNNEADTPDNFQSRRPNTSFCFLDIRSPGLGDTAMYLCATSREPGSHEQFFGPGTRLTVL.

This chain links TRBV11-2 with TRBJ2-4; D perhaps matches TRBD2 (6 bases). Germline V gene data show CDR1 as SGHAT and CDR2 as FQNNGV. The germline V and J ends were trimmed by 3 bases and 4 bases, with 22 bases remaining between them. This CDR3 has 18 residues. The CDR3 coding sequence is TGTGCCAGCAGCTTTTCCCCTGGGGACTCCGCCTGGAAAAACATTCAGTACTTC. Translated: CASSFSPGDSAWKNIQYF.